The TCR beta chain described here comes from a study of chemoradiotherapy in HPV16-positive cancers (dated by TCRdb to 2021 to 2024). Broadly, across the study: Functional T-cell assays on cells from a couple of HPV16-positive patients defined candidate HPV-specific T-cell clones and common TCR motifs. Whether T-cell immunity against the HPV oncoproteins E6 and E7 changes during chemoradiotherapy and whether survival is affected by this immunity were examined in the study. TCR repertoires from 86 patients with HPV-related cancers were then used to track the candidate HPV-specific TCRs and motifs.

Repertoires were sampled repeatedly over the course of chemoradiotherapy, so clonal expansion could be followed in the tumor microenvironment. Via the germline V gene, CDR1 is SGHRS and CDR2 YFSETQ. V lost 0 bases and J lost 2 bases; the stretch between them is 10 bases long. Spanning cysteine to phenylalanine, the CDR3 consists of 15 amino acids. The DNA shown is the 45-base CDR3, in frame from base 1. Receptor amplification or capture employed the immunoSEQ multiplex PCR assay. What TCRdb holds here is the immuneACCESS table cut down to in-frame rearrangements. Part of the clones is not present; checked against another copy, under half of the missing clones reflect an unresolved V gene, and the others are unexplained. For this sample there are about 2,800 clones; 70% to 90% appear just once. The top ten clonotypes cover over 4.5% of the sample. Regarding this clone: Its antigen is not yet known. No much larger clone exists at a distance of one base, and base qualities are not known.

Here is what the overall study found, with its caveats: Expansion of candidate HPV-specific clones and E7-related TCR motifs was observed in the tumor microenvironment during treatment, whereas no such expansion was observed for non-HPV-specific T cells. The survival association was reported for HPV16-positive patients, and the functional definition of HPV-specific T cells was derived from only two HPV16-positive patients. In HPV16-positive patients, expansion of HPV-responsive T cells during chemoradiotherapy was found to be associated with improved recurrence-free survival.

The clonotype comes from a human donor with HPV-associated anogenital cancer. The chain links TRBV5-1 with TRBJ2-3; the D segment cannot be called with confidence. Material: tumor tissue, obtained from a patient who underwent chemoradiotherapy. At the DNA level, the sequence is TGCGCCAGCAGCTTGGCTTCGGGCACCACAGATACGCAGTATTTT. It specifies CASSLASGTTDTQYF. This CDR3, with the reference TRBV5-1 and TRBJ2-3 proteins standing in past its ends, gives the full variable domain KAGVTQTPRYLIKTRGQQVTLSCSPISGHRSVSWYQQTPGQGLQFLFEYFSETQRNKGNFPGRFSGRQFSNSRSEMNVSTLELGDSALYLCASSLASGTTDTQYFGPGTRLTVL.